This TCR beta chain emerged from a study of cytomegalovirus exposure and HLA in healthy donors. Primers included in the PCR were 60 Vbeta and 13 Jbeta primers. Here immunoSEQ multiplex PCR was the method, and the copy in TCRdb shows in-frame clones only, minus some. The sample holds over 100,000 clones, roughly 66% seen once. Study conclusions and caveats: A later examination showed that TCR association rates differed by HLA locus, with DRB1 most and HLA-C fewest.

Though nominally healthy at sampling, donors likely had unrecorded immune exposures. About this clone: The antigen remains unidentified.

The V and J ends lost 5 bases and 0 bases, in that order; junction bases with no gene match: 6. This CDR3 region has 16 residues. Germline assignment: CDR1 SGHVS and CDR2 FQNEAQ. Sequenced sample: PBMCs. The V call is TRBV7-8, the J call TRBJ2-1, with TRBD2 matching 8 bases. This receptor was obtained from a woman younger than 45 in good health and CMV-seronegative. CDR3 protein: CASSRRGGSSYNEQFF. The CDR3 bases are TGTGCCAGCAGCAGACGGGGGGGGAGCTCCTACAATGAGCAGTTCTTC.